What follows describes a single T cell receptor beta chain. Its antigen remains unknown. The CDR3 length is 13 residues. Germline assignment: CDR1 SEHNR and CDR2 FQNEAQ (reference sequence). Between the trimmed V and J ends, which lost 5 bases and 0 bases, there was a span of 8 bases. The data derive from a study of blood T cells in healthy people across ages. General observations from the study: Diversity was higher, and naive CD4+ cells more numerous, in long-lived donors than in aged donors. While age rose, TCR beta diversity per million T cells dropped in a roughly linear way.

Primers used in a second PCR of about 6 to 11 cycles were a sample-barcoded 5' primer and a J-beta primer mix. One entry per CDR3 protein results from TCRdb running MiXCR on the 5' RACE reads. The sample lists 750,000 or so distinct CDR3 sequences, 25% seen once, with roughly a tenth in the top ten. Investigators took about 9.1 milliliters of peripheral blood from every donor. Another study also made use of these data, one on T cells of mothers and their children. This second report adds: Evidence of persistent microchimeric T cell clones was absent.

This TCR came from a boy under 18 in good health. Source material: blood. The chain is built from TRBV7-9 and TRBJ2-7; no definite D call. CDR3 in DNA: TGTGCCAGCAGCCAAGCAATCTCCTACGAGCAGTACTTC. Protein: CASSQAISYEQYF.